This T cell receptor beta chain was identified during a study of T cell responses to AZD1222 COVID-19 vaccine. The CDR3 runs to 13 residues. Germline CDR1 SGDLS, CDR2 YYNGEE. The germline V and J ends were trimmed by 4 bases and 8 bases, with 10 bases remaining between them. Study-wide findings and caveats: There were repertoire samples only from the period after the peak T cell response. Females outnumbered males among donors, who were mostly white British; clonal diversity was possibly underestimated.

Concerning this clone itself: Its specificity is not known.

Clones were read by immunoSEQ multiplex PCR, and TCRdb kept only the in-frame ones, dropping some. The table has under 150,000 clones, 89% seen once. This chain uses TRBV9 with TRBJ1-6, with D unclear. The sample was peripheral blood, taken 28 days after the second AZD1222 dose. The sequence was collected from an adult who received the AZD1222 COVID-19 vaccine. DNA for the CDR3: TGTGCCAGCAGCCCCGCGCCGGATTCACCCCTCCACTTT. Encoded protein: CASSPAPDSPLHF.